This passage covers 23 T cell receptor beta chains from one sample sequenced in a study of shared clonotypes between healthy human individuals. Profiled with immunoSEQ multiplex PCR; TCRdb holds only in-frame clones, not every one. The data hold almost 750,000 clones, with just under 75% observed a single time. Sequencing input: memory CD4+ T cells sorted from blood. The subset: CD45RA-negative fraction. These receptors all come from a woman aged 25 to 45 in good health.

This clone was counted only a few times. The V call is TRBV6-5, the J call TRBJ2-7; D may be TRBD1 or TRBD2 (6 bases each). The CDR3 contains 15 residues. The V gene lost 6 bases and the J gene lost 7 bases, with 22 bases spanning the gap. Germline assignment: CDR1 MNHEY and CDR2 SVGAGI. Written as DNA, the CDR3 is TGTGCCAGCAGAAATCCGGGGGCTTTGCTGAGGGAGCAGTACTTC. This sequence encodes CASRNPGALLREQYF.

This clone was recorded only once. The chain combines TRBV27 with TRBJ1-5; D may be TRBD1 (5 bases). The CDR3 consists of 13 residues. In germline, CDR1 is MNHEY, CDR2 SMNVEV (reference sequence). V was cut by 4 bases and J by 4 bases, with 8 bases left in between. CDR3 in DNA: TGTGCCAGCAGTTGGGACGGTAATCAGCCCCAGCATTTT. Its translation: CASSWDGNQPQHF.

This chain uses TRBV11-2 with TRBJ2-5; tentatively, D is TRBD2 (6 bases). This CDR3 is built from 14 residues. Trimming took 5 bases from V and 5 from J, leaving 15 bases between them. Germline CDR1 SGHAT, CDR2 FQNNGV. CDR3 in DNA: TGTGCCAGCAGCCCACGACTAGGTTGGGAGACCCAGTACTTC. This encodes CASSPRLGWETQYF.

V usage is TRBV6-5 and J usage is TRBJ2-7; no firm D call. The CDR3 has 14 amino acids. Trimming left V 5 bases short and J 2 bases short, with 13 bases between. Germline V CDR1 and CDR2: MNHEY, SVGAGI. CDR3: CASSPRLSPYEQYF. CDR3 sequence (DNA): TGTGCCAGCAGTCCGCGTTTGAGCCCCTACGAGCAGTACTTC.

This sequence joins TRBV15 and TRBJ1-2; D remains ambiguous. The CDR3 contains 12 residues. Germline V gene data show CDR1 as LNHNV and CDR2 as YYDKDF (reference sequence). V was clipped by 0 bases and J by 10 bases, with 9 bases between them. The CDR3 region has the DNA TGTGCCACCAGCAGAGATCACGGGGACTACACCTTC. This translates into CATSRDHGDYTF. The whole variable domain, remainder taken from reference TRBV15 and TRBJ1-2, is DAMVIQNPRYQVTQFGKPVTLSCSQTLNHNVMYWYQQKSSQAPKLLFHYYDKDFNNEADTPDNFQSRRPNTSFCFLDIRSPGLGDTAMYLCATSRDHGDYTFGSGTRLTVV.

This chain connects TRBV29-1 to TRBJ2-5, with TRBD2 matching 10 bases. This CDR3 spans 13 amino acids. CDR1 is SQVTM and CDR2 is ANQGSEA in the germline V gene. V lost 6 bases to trimming and J lost 5 bases; unmatched junction nucleotides: 6. The CDR3 DNA follows: TGCAGCGTGAAAGCGGGAGGGCCCGAGACCCAGTACTTC. It yields the protein CSVKAGGPETQYF.

The chain uses TRBV19 and TRBJ2-7; TRBD1 agrees at 8 bases. The CDR3 contains 15 residues. V lost 3 bases, J lost 6 bases, and 10 bases stayed unmatched. The germline V gene has CDR1 LNHDA and CDR2 SQIVND (reference sequence). The CDR3 loop is CASSMVSQGVGEQYF. The CDR3 DNA is TGTGCCAGTAGTATGGTGTCACAGGGGGTTGGCGAGCAGTACTTC.

The rearrangement uses TRBV28 and TRBJ1-1; 9 bases agree with TRBD1. Germline V gene data show CDR1 as MDHEN and CDR2 as SYDVKM. V was clipped by 2 bases and J by 3 bases; unmatched bases: 7. The CDR3 totals 16 residues. CDR3 in amino acids: CASSLEGDRVDTEAFF. CDR3 DNA: TGTGCCAGCAGTTTAGAGGGGGACAGGGTTGACACTGAAGCTTTCTTT.

This chain connects TRBV7-9 to TRBJ2-2; D remains unclear. Trimming stripped 1 base from V and 6 bases from J, with 3 bases between. The germline V gene encodes CDR1 SEHNR and CDR2 FQNEAQ (reference sequence). This CDR3 region has 12 residues. CDR3 loop: CASSLGAGELFF. DNA of the CDR3: TGTGCCAGCAGCTTAGGGGCCGGGGAGCTGTTTTTT.

The rearrangement joins TRBV7-3 to TRBJ2-1; D gene ambiguous. Germline CDR1 SGHTA, CDR2 FQGTGA. The CDR3 is 13 residues long. V was shortened by 4 bases and J by 7 bases, with 11 bases between the two germline ends. The CDR3 region is CASSSPGRNEQFF. Here the CDR3 DNA reads TGTGCCAGCAGCTCCCCCGGCCGAAATGAGCAGTTCTTC.

The table lists this clone with a few counts. The chain has TRBV29-1 and TRBJ2-7; tentatively, D is TRBD1 or TRBD2 (6 bases each). The V end was cut by 3 bases, the J end by 3 bases, with 12 bases between. The CDR3 covers 13 residues. The germline V gene encodes CDR1 SQVTM and CDR2 ANQGSEA. CDR3 loop: CSVDGGPNYEQYF. DNA for the CDR3: TGCAGCGTTGATGGGGGGCCGAACTACGAGCAGTACTTC.

The count of this clone is one. This chain links TRBV5-1 with TRBJ2-3; perhaps TRBD1 as D (5 bases). Germline V gives CDR1 SGHRS, CDR2 YFSETQ. The CDR3 length is 17 residues. V lost 0 bases to trimming and J lost 0 bases, with 14 bases between them. CDR3 DNA: TGCGCCAGCAGCTTGGCCGTAGGACACCGCAGCACAGATACGCAGTATTTT. Translation gives CASSLAVGHRSTDTQYF.

The chain has TRBV6-5 and TRBJ2-1; 13 bases align to TRBD2. J lost 7 bases, V lost 6 bases, and 6 bases had no gene match. The V gene's germline CDR1 is MNHEY and CDR2 SVGAGI. The CDR3 spans 15 residues. CDR3 nucleotides: TGTGCCAGCAGCCCCGGACTAGCGGGAGTAAATGAGCAGTTCTTC. Translated: CASSPGLAGVNEQFF.

Only one count was recorded for this clone. The V and J genes are TRBV29-1 and TRBJ2-3; 12 bases agree with TRBD1. The junction had 8 bases not matched to a gene; V was cut back by 6 bases and J by 4 bases. Germline CDR1 and CDR2: SQVTM and ANQGSEA. This CDR3 is 15 amino acids long. The CDR3 DNA reads as TGCAGCGTAGATTCCGGGACAGGGGGCCCAGATACGCAGTATTTT. This translates into CSVDSGTGGPDTQYF.

J is TRBJ2-3 and V is TRBV4-1; D is perhaps TRBD2 (6 bases). Germline CDR1 MGHRA, CDR2 YSYEKL. The CDR3 has 17 amino acids. V lost 4 bases, J lost 0 bases, and 17 bases lay in between. CDR3 sequence reads: CASSPIYSGGSTDTQYF. For the CDR3, the DNA is TGCGCCAGCAGCCCAATATATAGCGGAGGCAGCACAGATACGCAGTATTTT.

On this clone: Within the sample, other DNA sequences also encode this same CDR3. The V and J genes are TRBV5-4 and TRBJ1-2; the D is unclear. Germline V CDR1 and CDR2: SGHNT, YYREEE (reference sequence). The germline V and J ends were trimmed by 0 bases and 1 base, with 7 bases remaining between them. The CDR3 is 14 residues long. CDR3 in amino acids: CASSLVGINYGYTF. The CDR3 nucleotides read TGTGCCAGCAGCTTGGTCGGGATTAACTATGGCTACACCTTC. The entire variable domain, with the rest obtained from reference TRBV5-4 and TRBJ1-2, is as follows: ETGVTQSPTHLIKTRGQQVTLRCSSQSGHNTVSWYQQALGQGPQFIFQYYREEENGRGNFPPRFSGLQFPNYSSELNVNALELDDSALYLCASSLVGINYGYTFGSGTRLTVV.

A single count supports this clone. The chain recombines TRBV5-8 with TRBJ2-1; D ambiguous. This CDR3 is built from 15 residues. The germline V gene encodes CDR1 SGHTS and CDR2 YDEGEE. Trimming stripped 2 bases from V and 10 bases from J, with 19 bases between. The DNA of the CDR3 is TGTGCCAGCAGCTTTGTACGGTGGGAACAAGACGAGCAGTTCTTC. It encodes CASSFVRWEQDEQFF.

J is TRBJ1-3 and V is TRBV18; unclear D gene. Per the germline V gene, CDR1 is KGHSH and CDR2 is LQKENI. CDR3 length: 15 amino acids. The V gene lost 3 bases and the J gene lost 1 base, with 10 bases spanning the gap. CDR3 bases: TGTGCCAGCTCACCCTCGGGATGGTCTGGAAACACCATATATTTT. Translated, it gives CASSPSGWSGNTIYF.

As for this clone: At the DNA level, this CDR3 is encoded by other sequences in the same sample as well. The chain has TRBV11-2 and TRBJ2-1; 9 positions agree with TRBD2. Germline assignment: CDR1 SGHAT and CDR2 FQNNGV. Trimming took 5 bases from V and 4 from J; bases not matched to a gene: 6. The CDR3 loop spans 15 amino acids. The CDR3 region is CASSLRLAEYNEQFF. CDR3 nucleotides: TGTGCCAGCAGCCTAAGACTAGCGGAATACAATGAGCAGTTCTTC.

This chain connects TRBV10-2 to TRBJ1-4; unclear D gene. This CDR3 spans 14 amino acids. V lost 6 bases and J 1 base, leaving 9 bases between the germline ends. CDR1 and CDR2 (germline): WSHSY, SAAADI. CDR3 loop: CASRGSGTNEKLFF. The DNA of the CDR3 is TGCGCCAGCAGGGGTTCGGGAACTAATGAAAAACTGTTTTTT.

The chain has TRBV7-8 and TRBJ2-7, with D tentatively TRBD2 (6 bases). The ends were cut back, 1 base at V and 2 bases at J, with 9 bases in the middle. CDR1 SGHVS and CDR2 FQNEAQ come from the germline V gene. The CDR3 totals 14 residues. The CDR3 loop reads CASSLDGGAYEQYF. The CDR3 DNA reads as TGTGCCAGCAGCTTAGACGGGGGAGCCTACGAGCAGTACTTC.

The chain employs TRBV7-9 and TRBJ2-2, with unresolved D. The length of the CDR3 is 16 residues. V was shortened by 5 bases and J by 4 bases, with 17 bases between the two germline ends. Germline V gene lookup returns CDR1 SEHNR and CDR2 FQNEAQ (reference sequence). CDR3 sequence (DNA): TGTGCCAGCAGCCCCCCCGGCGAACGGAGCACCGGGGAGCTGTTTTTT. Encoded protein: CASSPPGERSTGELFF.

This clone has a handful of counts. This same CDR3 is encoded by further DNA sequences in the sample. V usage is TRBV28 and J usage is TRBJ2-1; D uncertain. V was pared by 2 bases and J by 9 bases, with 5 bases between. Per the germline V gene, CDR1 is MDHEN and CDR2 is SYDVKM. The length of the CDR3 is 11 residues. Here the CDR3 DNA reads TGTGCCAGCAGTTTACGAAGTGAGCAGTTCTTC. It yields the protein CASSLRSEQFF.